This is a list of T cell receptor beta chains from one sample in a study of memory CD4+ T cells and cytomegalovirus serostatus. Generated by immunoSEQ multiplex PCR, the TCRdb table keeps only in-frame clones and is missing some. The data show some 66,000 clones, 70% to 80% seen once. Material: memory CD4+ T cells from blood. The receptors derive from an adult in good health and CMV-seropositive. Each CDR3 is given with its conserved first and last residue. D genes are given only for firm matches. The size entry is marked missing in some rows and otherwise reads once, few, many or a size class.

D gene	clone size	V gene	J gene	CDR3 DNA	CDR3 protein
TRBD1	.	TRBV19	TRBJ1-2	TGTGCCAGTAGTCTATGGACAGGGCGGGAGGACTATGGCTACACCTTC	CASSLWTGREDYGYTF
TRBD1	.	TRBV5-5	TRBJ2-7	TGTGCCAGCAGCCATGGGGACAGACGCTCCTACGAGCAGTACTTC	CASSHGDRRSYEQYF
TRBD1	.	TRBV11-3	TRBJ2-7	TGTGCCAGCAGCTTATCAGGGGGCGAGCAGTACTTC	CASSLSGGEQYF
.	.	TRBV6-4	TRBJ1-6	TGTGCCAGCAGTGAGAGGGGTGGAAATTCACCCCTCCACTTT	CASSERGGNSPLHF
TRBD2	.	TRBV2	TRBJ2-3	TGTGCCAGCACCGCAGGGCTAGCGGGGGGGCGTTTGACAGATACGCAGTATTTT	CASTAGLAGGRLTDTQYF
.	.	TRBV18	TRBJ2-3	TGTGCCAGCTCACCTATAGCAGGGCCTAGCACAGATACGCAGTATTTT	CASSPIAGPSTDTQYF
.	.	TRBV4-2	TRBJ2-7	TGTGCCAGCAGCCAGCACCCGGACAGATCTCCCAACGAGCAGTACTTC	CASSQHPDRSPNEQYF
.	.	TRBV5-1	TRBJ2-2	TGCGCCAGCAGCTTGGTTGGGGGAGCCGGGGAGCTGTTTTTT	CASSLVGGAGELFF
.	.	TRBV6-1	TRBJ2-3	TGTGCCAGCAGCGGATTTCAGGGCGAAGATACGCAGTATTTT	CASSGFQGEDTQYF
.	.	TRBV6-6	TRBJ1-1	TGTGCCACCGCCGGGACTAGAGCTTTCTTT	CATAGTRAFF
.	once	TRBV5-1	TRBJ1-2	TGCGCCAGCAGCGATAGAGGCTATGGCTACACCTTC	CASSDRGYGYTF
.	.	TRBV5-4	TRBJ2-2	TGTGCCAGCAGCTTGGAGGGCGGGGTCCGACGTAACACCGGGGAGCTGTTTTTT	CASSLEGGVRRNTGELFF
TRBD1	.	TRBV10-2	TRBJ2-7	TGCGCCAGCAGTGAGTCCCAGGACAGGGCGCTTGACGAGCAGTACTTC	CASSESQDRALDEQYF